This entry concerns a single TCR beta chain. The source of the sample is a study of T cell responses to AZD1222 COVID-19 vaccine. Germline loops: CDR1 SGDLS, CDR2 YYNGEE. Trimming left V 4 bases short and J 2 bases short, with 5 bases between. The CDR3 sequence is 12 residues long. Repertoires were generated with immunoSEQ multiplex PCR, while TCRdb's copy carries only in-frame clones and drops some. The sample includes more than 85,000 clones, roughly four fifths of them seen just once. The chain combines TRBV9 with TRBJ2-3; D remains ambiguous. The sample in question was peripheral blood, obtained on day 0 of AZD1222 vaccination. The sequence derives from an adult in good health. CDR3 bases: TGTGCCAGCAGCCCAACCACAGATACGCAGTATTTT. Its protein product is CASSPTTDTQYF. Supplemented by reference TRBV9 and TRBJ2-3, the full variable domain reads DSGVTQTPKHLITATGQRVTLRCSPRSGDLSVYWYQQSLDQGLQFLIQYYNGEERAKGNILERFSAQQFPDLHSELNLSSLELGDSALYFCASSPTTDTQYFGPGTRLTVL.